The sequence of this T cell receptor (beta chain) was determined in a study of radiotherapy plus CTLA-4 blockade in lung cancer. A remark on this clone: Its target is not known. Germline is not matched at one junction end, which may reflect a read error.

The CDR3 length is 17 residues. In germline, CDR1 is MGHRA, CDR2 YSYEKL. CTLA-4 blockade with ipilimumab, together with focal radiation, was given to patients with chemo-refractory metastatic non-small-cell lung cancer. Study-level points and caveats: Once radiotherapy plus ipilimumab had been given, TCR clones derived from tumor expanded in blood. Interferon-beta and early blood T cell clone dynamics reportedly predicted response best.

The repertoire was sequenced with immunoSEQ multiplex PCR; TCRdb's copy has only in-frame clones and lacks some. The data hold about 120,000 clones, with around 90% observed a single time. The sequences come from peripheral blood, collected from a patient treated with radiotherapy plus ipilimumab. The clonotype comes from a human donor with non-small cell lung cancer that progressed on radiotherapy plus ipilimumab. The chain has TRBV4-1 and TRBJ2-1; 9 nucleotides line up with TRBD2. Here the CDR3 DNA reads TGCACCAGCAGCCAAGGGGGACTAGCTGCCTCTTACAATGAGCAGTTCTTC. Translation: CTSSQGGLAASYNEQFF.